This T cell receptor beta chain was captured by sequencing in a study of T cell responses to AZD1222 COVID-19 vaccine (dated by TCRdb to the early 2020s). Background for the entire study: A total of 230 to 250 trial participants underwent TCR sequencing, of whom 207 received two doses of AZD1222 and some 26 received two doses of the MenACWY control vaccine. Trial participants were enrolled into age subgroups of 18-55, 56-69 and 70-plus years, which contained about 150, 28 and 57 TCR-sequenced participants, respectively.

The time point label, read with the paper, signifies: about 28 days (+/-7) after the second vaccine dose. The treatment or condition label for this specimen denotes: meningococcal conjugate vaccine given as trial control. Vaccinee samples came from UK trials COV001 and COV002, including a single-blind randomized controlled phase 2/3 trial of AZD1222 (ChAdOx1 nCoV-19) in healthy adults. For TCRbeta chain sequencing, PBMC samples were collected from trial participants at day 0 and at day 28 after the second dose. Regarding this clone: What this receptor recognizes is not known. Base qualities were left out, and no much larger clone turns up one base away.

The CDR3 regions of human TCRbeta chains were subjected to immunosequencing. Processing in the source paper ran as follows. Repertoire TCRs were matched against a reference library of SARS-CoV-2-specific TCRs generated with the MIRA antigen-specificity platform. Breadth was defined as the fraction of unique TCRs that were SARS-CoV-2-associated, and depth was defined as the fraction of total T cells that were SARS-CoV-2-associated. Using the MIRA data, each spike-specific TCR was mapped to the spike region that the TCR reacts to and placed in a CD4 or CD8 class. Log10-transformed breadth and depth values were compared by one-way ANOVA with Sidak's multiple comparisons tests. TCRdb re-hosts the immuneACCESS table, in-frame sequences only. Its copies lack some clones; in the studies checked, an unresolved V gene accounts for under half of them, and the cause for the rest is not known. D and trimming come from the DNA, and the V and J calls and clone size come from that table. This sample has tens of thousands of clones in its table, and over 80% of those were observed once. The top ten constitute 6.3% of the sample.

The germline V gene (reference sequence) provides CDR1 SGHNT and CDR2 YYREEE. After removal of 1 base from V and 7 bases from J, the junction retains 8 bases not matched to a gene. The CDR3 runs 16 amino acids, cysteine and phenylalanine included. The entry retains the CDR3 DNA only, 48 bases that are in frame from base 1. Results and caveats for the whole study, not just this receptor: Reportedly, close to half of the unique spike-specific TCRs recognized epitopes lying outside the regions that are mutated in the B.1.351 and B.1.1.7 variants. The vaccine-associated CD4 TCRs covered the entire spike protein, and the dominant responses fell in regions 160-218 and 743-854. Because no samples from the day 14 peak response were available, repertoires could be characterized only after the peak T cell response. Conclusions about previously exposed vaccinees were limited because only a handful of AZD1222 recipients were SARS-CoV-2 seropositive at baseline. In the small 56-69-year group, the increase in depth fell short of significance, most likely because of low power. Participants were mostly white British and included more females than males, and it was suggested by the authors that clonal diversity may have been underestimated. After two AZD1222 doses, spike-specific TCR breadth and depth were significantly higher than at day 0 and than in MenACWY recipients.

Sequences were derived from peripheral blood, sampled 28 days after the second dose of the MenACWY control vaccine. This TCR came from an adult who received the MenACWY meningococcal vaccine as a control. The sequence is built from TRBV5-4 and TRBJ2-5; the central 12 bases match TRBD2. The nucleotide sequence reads TGTGCCAGCAGCTTGTCTAGCGGGGGGGGAGCCGGGACCCAGTACTTC. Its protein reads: CASSLSSGGGAGTQYF.